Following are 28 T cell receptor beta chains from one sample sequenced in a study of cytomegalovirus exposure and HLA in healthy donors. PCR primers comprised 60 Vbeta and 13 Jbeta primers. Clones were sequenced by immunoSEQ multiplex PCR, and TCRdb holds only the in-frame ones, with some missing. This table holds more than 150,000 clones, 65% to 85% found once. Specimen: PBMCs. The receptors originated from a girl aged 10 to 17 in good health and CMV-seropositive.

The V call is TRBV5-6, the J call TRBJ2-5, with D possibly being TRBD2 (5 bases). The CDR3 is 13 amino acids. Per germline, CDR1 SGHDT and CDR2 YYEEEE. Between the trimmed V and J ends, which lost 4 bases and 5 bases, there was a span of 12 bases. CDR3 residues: CASSTDWWETQYF. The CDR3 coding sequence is TGTGCCAGCAGCACGGACTGGTGGGAGACCCAGTACTTC.

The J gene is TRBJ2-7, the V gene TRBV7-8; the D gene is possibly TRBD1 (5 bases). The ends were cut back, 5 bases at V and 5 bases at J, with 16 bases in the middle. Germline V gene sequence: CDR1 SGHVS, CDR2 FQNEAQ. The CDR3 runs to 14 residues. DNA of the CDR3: TGTGCCAGCAGCCCCTACTCAACAGGCGACGAGCAGTACTTC. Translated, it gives CASSPYSTGDEQYF.

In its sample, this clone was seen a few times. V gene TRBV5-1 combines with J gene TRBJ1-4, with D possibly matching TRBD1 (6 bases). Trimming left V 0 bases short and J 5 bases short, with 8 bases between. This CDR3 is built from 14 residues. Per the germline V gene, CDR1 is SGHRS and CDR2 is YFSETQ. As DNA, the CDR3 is TGCGCCAGCAGCTTGGCTCAGGGGAATGAAAAACTGTTTTTT. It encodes CASSLAQGNEKLFF. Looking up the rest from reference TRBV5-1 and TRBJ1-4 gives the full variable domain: KAGVTQTPRYLIKTRGQQVTLSCSPISGHRSVSWYQQTPGQGLQFLFEYFSETQRNKGNFPGRFSGRQFSNSRSEMNVSTLELGDSALYLCASSLAQGNEKLFFGSGTQLSVL.

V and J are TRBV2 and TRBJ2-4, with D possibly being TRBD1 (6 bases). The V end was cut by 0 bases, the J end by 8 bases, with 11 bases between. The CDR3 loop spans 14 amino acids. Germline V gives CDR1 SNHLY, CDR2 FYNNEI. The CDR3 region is CASSEATGRDIQYF. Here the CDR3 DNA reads TGTGCCAGCAGTGAAGCTACAGGGAGAGACATTCAGTACTTC. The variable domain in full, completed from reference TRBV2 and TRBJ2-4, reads EPEVTQTPSHQVTQMGQEVILRCVPISNHLYFYWYRQILGQKVEFLVSFYNNEISEKSEIFDDQFSVERPDGSNFTLKIRSTKLEDSAMYFCASSEATGRDIQYFGAGTRLSVL.

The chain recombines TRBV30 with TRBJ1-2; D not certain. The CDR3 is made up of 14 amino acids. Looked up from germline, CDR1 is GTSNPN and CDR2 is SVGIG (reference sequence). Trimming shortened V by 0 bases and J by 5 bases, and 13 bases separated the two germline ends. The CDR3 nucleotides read TGTGCCTGGAGTGTACCTCTGAAGAGGTATGGCTACACCTTC. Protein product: CAWSVPLKRYGYTF.

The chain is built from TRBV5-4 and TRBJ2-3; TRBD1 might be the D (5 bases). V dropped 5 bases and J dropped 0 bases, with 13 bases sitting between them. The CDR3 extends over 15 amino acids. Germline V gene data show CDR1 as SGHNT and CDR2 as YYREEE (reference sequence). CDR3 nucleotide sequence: TGTGCCAGCAGGGCATGGCAGGGTAGCACAGATACGCAGTATTTT. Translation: CASRAWQGSTDTQYF.

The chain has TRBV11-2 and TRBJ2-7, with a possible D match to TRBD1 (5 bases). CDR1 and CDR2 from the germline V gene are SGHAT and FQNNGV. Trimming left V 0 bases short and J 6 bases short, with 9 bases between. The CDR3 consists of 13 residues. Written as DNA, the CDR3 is TGTGCCAGCAGCTTAGACAGGCAGGGCGAGCAGTACTTC. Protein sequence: CASSLDRQGEQYF.

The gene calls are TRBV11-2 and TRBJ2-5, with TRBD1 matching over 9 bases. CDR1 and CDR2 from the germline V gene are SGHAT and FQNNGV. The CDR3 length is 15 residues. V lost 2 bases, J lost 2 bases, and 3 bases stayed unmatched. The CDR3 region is CASSLPGQGQETQYF. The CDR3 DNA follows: TGTGCCAGCAGCTTACCCGGACAGGGGCAAGAGACCCAGTACTTC. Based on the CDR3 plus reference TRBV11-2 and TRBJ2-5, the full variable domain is EAGVAQSPRYKIIEKRQSVAFWCNPISGHATLYWYQQILGQGPKLLIQFQNNGVVDDSQLPKDRFSAERLKGVDSTLKIQPAKLEDSAVYLCASSLPGQGQETQYFGPGTRLLVL.

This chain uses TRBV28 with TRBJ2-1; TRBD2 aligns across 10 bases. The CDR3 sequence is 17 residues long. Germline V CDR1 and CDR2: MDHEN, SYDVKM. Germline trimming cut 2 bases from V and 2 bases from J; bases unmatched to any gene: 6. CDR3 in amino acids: CASSLPLAGEPYNEQFF. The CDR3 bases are TGTGCCAGCAGTTTACCTCTAGCGGGGGAACCCTACAATGAGCAGTTCTTC.

The CDR3 nucleotides are TGCGCCAGCAGCTACAGGGGAGATTACACCGGGGAGCTGTTTTTT. As protein: CASSYRGDYTGELFF. The chain has TRBV5-1 and TRBJ2-2; TRBD1 aligns across 7 bases. The germline gives CDR1 SGHRS, CDR2 YFSETQ. V shed 3 bases and J 3 bases; nucleotides not matched to a gene: 5. CDR3 size: 15 residues.

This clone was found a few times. DNA for the CDR3: TGTGCCAGCAGTGGGACAGCCATAAACTCTGGAAACACCATATATTTT. Its protein is CASSGTAINSGNTIYF. The V and J genes are TRBV25-1 and TRBJ1-3, with D perhaps TRBD1 (6 bases). V was pared by 4 bases and J by 0 bases, with 13 bases between. From germline, CDR1 is MGHDK and CDR2 SYGVNS. This CDR3 is 16 amino acids long.

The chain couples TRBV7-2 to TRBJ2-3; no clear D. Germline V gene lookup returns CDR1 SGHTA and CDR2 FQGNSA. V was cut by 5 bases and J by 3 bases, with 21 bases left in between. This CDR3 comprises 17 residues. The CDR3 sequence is CASSPRSRLLRTDTQYF. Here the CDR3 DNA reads TGTGCCAGCAGCCCACGGTCTAGACTTCTGCGAACAGATACGCAGTATTTT.

The CDR3 bases are TGTGCCAGCAGCGGGAACAGGGGGTTCTTAAGGTACGAGCAGTACTTC. It specifies CASSGNRGFLRYEQYF. This chain joins TRBV5-5 and TRBJ2-7; 8 nucleotides line up with TRBD1. V trimming: 4 bases; J trimming: 4 bases; junction bases outside the gene matches: 13. The germline V gene encodes CDR1 SGHKS and CDR2 YYEKEE (reference sequence). The CDR3 is 16 residues long. The full variable domain, in which reference TRBV5-5 and TRBJ2-7 provide the parts outside the CDR3, is DAGVTQSPTHLIKTRGQQVTLRCSPISGHKSVSWYQQVLGQGPQFIFQYYEKEERGRGNFPDRFSARQFPNYSSELNVNALLLGDSALYLCASSGNRGFLRYEQYFGPGTRLTVT.

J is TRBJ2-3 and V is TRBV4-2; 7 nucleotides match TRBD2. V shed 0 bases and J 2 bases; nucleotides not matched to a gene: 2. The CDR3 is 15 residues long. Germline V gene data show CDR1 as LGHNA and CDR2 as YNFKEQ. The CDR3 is CASSQDGTNTDTQYF. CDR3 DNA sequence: TGTGCCAGCAGCCAAGATGGGACTAACACAGATACGCAGTATTTT.

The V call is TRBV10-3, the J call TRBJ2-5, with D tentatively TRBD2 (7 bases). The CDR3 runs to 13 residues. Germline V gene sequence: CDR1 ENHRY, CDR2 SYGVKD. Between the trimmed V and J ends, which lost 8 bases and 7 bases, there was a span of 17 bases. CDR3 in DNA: TGTGCCATCGGGGGGGCAGGTCAGCGGACCCAGTACTTC. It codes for CAIGGAGQRTQYF.

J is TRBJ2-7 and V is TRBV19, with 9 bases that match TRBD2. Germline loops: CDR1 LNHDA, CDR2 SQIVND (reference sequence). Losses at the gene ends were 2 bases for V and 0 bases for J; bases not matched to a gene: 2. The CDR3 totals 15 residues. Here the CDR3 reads CASSIRLAVSYEQYF. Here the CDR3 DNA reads TGTGCCAGTAGTATAAGACTAGCGGTCTCCTACGAGCAGTACTTC.

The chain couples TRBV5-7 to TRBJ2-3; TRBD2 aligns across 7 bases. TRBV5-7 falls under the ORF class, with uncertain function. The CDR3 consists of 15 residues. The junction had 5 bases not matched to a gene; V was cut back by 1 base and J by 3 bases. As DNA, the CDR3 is TGTGCCAGCAGCTTGTGGGAGGGTAGGACAGATACGCAGTATTTT. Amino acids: CASSLWEGRTDTQYF.

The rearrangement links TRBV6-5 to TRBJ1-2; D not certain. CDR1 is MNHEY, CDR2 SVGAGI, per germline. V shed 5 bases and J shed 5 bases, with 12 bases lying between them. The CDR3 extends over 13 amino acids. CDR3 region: CASSIEPEYGYTF. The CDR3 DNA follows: TGTGCCAGCAGTATTGAGCCGGAGTATGGCTACACCTTC.

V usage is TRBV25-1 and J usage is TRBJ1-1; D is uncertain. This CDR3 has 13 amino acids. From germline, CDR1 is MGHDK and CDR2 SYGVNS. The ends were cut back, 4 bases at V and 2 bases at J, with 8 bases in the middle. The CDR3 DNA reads TGTGCCAGCAGTGTCCCGGGAAACACTGAAGCTTTCTTT. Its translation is CASSVPGNTEAFF.

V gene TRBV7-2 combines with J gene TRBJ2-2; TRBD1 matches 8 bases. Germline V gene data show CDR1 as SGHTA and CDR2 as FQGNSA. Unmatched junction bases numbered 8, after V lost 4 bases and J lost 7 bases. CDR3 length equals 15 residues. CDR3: CASSSRQGPSGELFF. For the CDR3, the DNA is TGTGCCAGCAGCTCCAGACAGGGGCCAAGCGGGGAGCTGTTTTTT.

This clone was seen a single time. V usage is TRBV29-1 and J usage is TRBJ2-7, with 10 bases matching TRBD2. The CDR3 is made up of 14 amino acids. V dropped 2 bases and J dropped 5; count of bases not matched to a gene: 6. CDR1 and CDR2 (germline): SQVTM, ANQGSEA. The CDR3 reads CSVEKSGRADEQYF. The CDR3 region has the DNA TGCAGCGTTGAAAAAAGCGGGAGGGCCGACGAGCAGTACTTC.

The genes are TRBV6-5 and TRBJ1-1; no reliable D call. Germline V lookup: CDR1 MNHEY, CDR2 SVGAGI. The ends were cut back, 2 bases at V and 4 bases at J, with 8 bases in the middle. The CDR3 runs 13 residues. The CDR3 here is CASSYPGSTEAFF. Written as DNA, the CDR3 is TGTGCCAGCAGTTACCCGGGTAGCACTGAAGCTTTCTTT.

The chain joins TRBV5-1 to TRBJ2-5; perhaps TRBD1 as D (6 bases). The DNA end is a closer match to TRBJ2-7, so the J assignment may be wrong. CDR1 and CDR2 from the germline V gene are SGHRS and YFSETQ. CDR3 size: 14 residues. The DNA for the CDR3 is TGCGCCAGCAGCTTGGGACCAGGGGACTACGAGCAGTACTTC. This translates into CASSLGPGDYEQYF.

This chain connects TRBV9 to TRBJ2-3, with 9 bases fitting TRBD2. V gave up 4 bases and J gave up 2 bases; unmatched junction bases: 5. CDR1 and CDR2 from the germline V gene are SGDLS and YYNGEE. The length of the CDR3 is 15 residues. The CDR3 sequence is CASSPRGRDTDTQYF. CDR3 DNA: TGTGCCAGCAGCCCCCGCGGGAGGGACACAGATACGCAGTATTTT.

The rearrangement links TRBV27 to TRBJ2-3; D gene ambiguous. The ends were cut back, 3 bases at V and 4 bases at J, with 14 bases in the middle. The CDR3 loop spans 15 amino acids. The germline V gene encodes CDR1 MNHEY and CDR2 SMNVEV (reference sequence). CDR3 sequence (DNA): TGTGCCAGCAGTTTCCACCCTTCAGGCGCAGATACGCAGTATTTT. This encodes CASSFHPSGADTQYF.

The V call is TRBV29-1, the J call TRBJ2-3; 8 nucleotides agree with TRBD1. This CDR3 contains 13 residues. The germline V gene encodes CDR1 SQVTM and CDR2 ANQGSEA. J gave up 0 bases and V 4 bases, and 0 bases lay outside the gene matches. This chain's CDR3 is CSVGTGSTDTQYF. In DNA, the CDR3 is TGCAGCGTTGGGACAGGGAGCACAGATACGCAGTATTTT.

CDR3 region: CASSGTSRGGYEQYF. The CDR3 DNA follows: TGTGCCAGCAGTGGGACTAGCCGTGGGGGCTACGAGCAGTACTTC. The chain joins TRBV2 to TRBJ2-7; the match to TRBD2 covers 8 bases. This CDR3 spans 15 amino acids. Germline CDR1 and CDR2: SNHLY and FYNNEI. The V and J ends lost 4 bases and 3 bases, in that order; junction bases with no gene match: 8.

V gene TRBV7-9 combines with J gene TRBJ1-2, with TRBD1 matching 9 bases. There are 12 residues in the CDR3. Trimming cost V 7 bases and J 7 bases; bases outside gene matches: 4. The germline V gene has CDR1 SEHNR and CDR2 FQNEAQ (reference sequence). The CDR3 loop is CASTGTGFGYTF. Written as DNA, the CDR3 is TGTGCCAGCACCGGGACAGGGTTTGGCTACACCTTC.